This TCR beta chain was profiled in a study of Graves' ophthalmopathy and Graves' hyperthyroidism. Additional autoimmune diseases, uncontrolled infections, pregnancy or lactation disqualified patients. The CDR3 totals 14 residues. CDR1 is MNHEY, CDR2 SMNVEV, per germline (reference sequence). The germline V and J ends were trimmed by 0 bases and 8 bases, with 13 bases remaining between them. This clonotype was observed many times. Amplified TCR beta CDR3 regions were obtained using RNA transcripts as template. First-round RT-PCR relied on HTBI primers, and a second-round multiplex PCR came next. One entry per CDR3 protein, called by TCRdb with MiXCR from the multiplex PCR reads. The sample has approximately 460,000 distinct CDR3 sequences; 13% to 15% are singletons.

Sample: blood. This receptor was taken from a woman in her twenties or thirties with Graves' ophthalmopathy. The chain employs TRBV27 and TRBJ1-1, with a weak D call TRBD1 (5 bases). CDR3 DNA: TGTGCCAGCAGTTTATCGGCGGGGGTCTCCGAAGCTTTCTTT. Its protein is CASSLSAGVSEAFF.